What follows are 20 T cell receptor beta chains derived from one specimen sequenced in a study of cytomegalovirus exposure and HLA in healthy donors. PCR was performed using 60 Vbeta and 13 Jbeta primers. Using immunoSEQ multiplex PCR, the repertoire was profiled, and TCRdb retains in-frame clones only, with some absent. There are 100,000 to 120,000 clones in the sample; more than 70% occur only once, and around 2.9% lies in the top ten. Sequences were obtained from PBMCs. The source of these receptors is a woman in her sixties or seventies in good health and CMV-seropositive.

This clone has only a few counts. The chain carries TRBV2 and TRBJ2-2, with D possibly matching TRBD1 (6 bases). Germline V gene data show CDR1 as SNHLY and CDR2 as FYNNEI. Trimming removed 6 bases at V and 7 bases at J, with 12 bases between. The CDR3 is 13 residues long. CDR3 loop: CASRGQLYGELFF. The CDR3 nucleotides read TGTGCCAGCAGAGGACAGCTTTACGGGGAGCTGTTTTTT.

This chain links TRBV18 with TRBJ2-7; 7 positions agree with TRBD2. Trimming took 1 base from V and 1 from J; bases not matched to a gene: 1. Germline values: CDR1 KGHSH, CDR2 LQKENI. The CDR3 is 14 amino acids. CDR3 amino acids: CASSPLAGSYEQYF. The CDR3 region has the DNA TGTGCCAGCTCACCACTAGCGGGTTCCTACGAGCAGTACTTC.

This clone was detected only once. J is TRBJ2-2 and V is TRBV19, with D tentatively TRBD1 (5 bases). The germline V gene has CDR1 LNHDA and CDR2 SQIVND (reference sequence). V was pared by 5 bases and J by 4 bases, with 23 bases between. The CDR3 has 18 amino acids. CDR3 DNA: TGTGCCAGTAGTTTAGGGATAGACAGTCTTATCGGCACCGGGGAGCTGTTTTTT. This gives the protein CASSLGIDSLIGTGELFF.

The chain links TRBV11-2 to TRBJ1-2, with 7 bases identical to TRBD1. The ends lost 4 bases at V and 0 bases at J; junction bases unmatched: 2. Germline lookup yields CDR1 SGHAT and CDR2 FQNNGV. The CDR3 sequence is 14 residues long. The DNA for the CDR3 is TGTGCCAGCAGCTCGGGACAGTCTAACTATGGCTACACCTTC. Translated: CASSSGQSNYGYTF.

The chain carries TRBV28 and TRBJ2-4, with D possibly matching TRBD1 (5 bases). The V gene lost 6 bases and the J gene lost 1 base, with 13 bases spanning the gap. From germline, CDR1 is MDHEN and CDR2 SYDVKM. This CDR3 has 15 amino acids. This CDR3 reads CASSRFQGAKNIQYF. The CDR3 DNA sequence: TGTGCCAGCAGCAGATTTCAGGGCGCCAAAAACATTCAGTACTTC. The full variable domain, in which reference TRBV28 and TRBJ2-4 provide the parts outside the CDR3, is DVKVTQSSRYLVKRTGEKVFLECVQDMDHENMFWYRQDPGLGLRLIYFSYDVKMKEKGDIPEGYSVSREKKERFSLILESASTNQTSMYLCASSRFQGAKNIQYFGAGTRLSVL.

This chain connects TRBV5-1 to TRBJ2-3, with TRBD2 matching 12 bases. The CDR3 length is 18 residues. V dropped 5 bases and J dropped 0; count of bases not matched to a gene: 10. CDR1 SGHRS and CDR2 YFSETQ come from the germline V gene. This chain's CDR3 is CASSHGLAGTTSTDTQYF. Written as DNA, the CDR3 is TGCGCCAGCAGTCACGGACTAGCGGGGACGACTAGCACAGATACGCAGTATTTT.

Turning to this clone: One end of the junction does not line up with germline, which may come from a read error. V usage is TRBV6-5 and J usage is TRBJ2-7, with TRBD2 matching 12 bases. Germline V lookup: CDR1 MNHEY, CDR2 SVGAGI. CDR3 length: 16 amino acids. The CDR3 nucleotides are TGTGCCAGCAGTTACCCGACTAGCGGGAGTCGGTACGAGCAGTGCTTC. Translation gives CASSYPTSGSRYEQCF.

This chain links TRBV6-4 with TRBJ2-1; 11 positions match TRBD2. Trimming at V came to 5 bases and at J to 3 bases, leaving 3 bases not matched to a gene. The V gene's germline CDR1 is MRHNA and CDR2 SNTAGT. The CDR3 runs 15 residues. The CDR3 here is CASSSGTSGYNEQFF. The CDR3 DNA is TGTGCCAGCAGTTCCGGGACTAGCGGCTACAATGAGCAGTTCTTC.

This clone was found a few times. The chain carries TRBV30 and TRBJ2-3, with D possibly being TRBD1 (5 bases). Looked up from germline, CDR1 is GTSNPN and CDR2 is SVGIG (reference sequence). This CDR3 has 14 residues. Trimming shortened V by 0 bases and J by 6 bases, and 13 bases separated the two germline ends. The CDR3: CAWSVLGVRDTQYF. CDR3 DNA: TGTGCCTGGAGTGTATTAGGGGTACGGGATACGCAGTATTTT.

The chain links TRBV29-1 to TRBJ2-5; 7 bases match TRBD1. Gene TRBJ2-7 matches the end of the DNA better, so the J call may be wrong. Germline V gene data show CDR1 as SQVTM and CDR2 as ANQGSEA. The CDR3 is made up of 17 amino acids. In nucleotides, the CDR3 is TGCAGCGTTGATTTGGGATCAGGGACAGTGAGCTCCTACGAGCAGTACTTC. Amino acids: CSVDLGSGTVSSYEQYF.

This chain connects TRBV4-1 to TRBJ1-6; TRBD1 is a possible D gene (6 bases). Trimming stripped 0 bases from V and 9 bases from J, with 18 bases between. This CDR3 has 17 amino acids. Germline loops: CDR1 MGHRA, CDR2 YSYEKL. CDR3: CASSQDRQGIGGSPLHF. CDR3 DNA: TGCGCCAGCAGCCAAGATCGGCAGGGGATAGGGGGTTCACCCCTCCACTTT.

V usage is TRBV5-4 and J usage is TRBJ2-7, with D hard to call. Trimming took 0 bases from V and 0 from J, leaving 13 bases between them. This CDR3 is 16 amino acids long. Germline-derived CDR1 and CDR2 are SGHNT and YYREEE (reference sequence). CDR3 DNA sequence: TGTGCCAGCAGCTTGGAGGTGGGCTACGTCTCCTACGAGCAGTACTTC. The encoded protein is CASSLEVGYVSYEQYF.

The V gene is TRBV11-2, the J gene TRBJ2-7; D remains ambiguous. The CDR3 runs to 13 residues. Germline V lookup: CDR1 SGHAT, CDR2 FQNNGV. Trimming removed 3 bases at V and 0 bases at J, with 6 bases between. DNA for the CDR3: TGTGCCAGCAGCTTGGGCTCCTCCTACGAGCAGTACTTC. Amino acids: CASSLGSSYEQYF.

The chain has TRBV18 and TRBJ2-1; 7 positions agree with TRBD1. V lost 2 bases and J lost 8; bases outside the gene matches: 3. The CDR3 contains 13 residues. Germline CDR1 reads KGHSH; CDR2 reads LQKENI. CDR3 sequence (DNA): TGTGCCAGCTCACCAAGGGGGCCCCATGAGCAGTTCTTC. Residues: CASSPRGPHEQFF.

CDR3 in amino acids: CASSPEASAYYEQYF. As DNA, the CDR3 is TGCGCCAGCAGCCCTGAGGCTAGCGCATATTACGAGCAGTACTTC. The J gene is TRBJ2-7, the V gene TRBV5-1; D is possibly TRBD2 (6 bases). The CDR3 has 15 residues. Germline CDR1 SGHRS, CDR2 YFSETQ. With 4 bases removed from V and 4 bases from J, the gap between germline ends came to 18 bases.

V gene TRBV7-3 combines with J gene TRBJ1-1; 8 nucleotides align to TRBD1. The CDR3 runs 14 residues. With V trimmed by 5 bases and J by 1 base, 3 bases remained unmatched. Germline V CDR1 and CDR2: SGHTA, FQGTGA. CDR3 nucleotide sequence: TGTGCCAGCAGCCCGACAGGGGAGAACACTGAAGCTTTCTTT. Residues: CASSPTGENTEAFF.

The V call is TRBV19, the J call TRBJ1-2; D is ambiguous. Germline CDR1 reads LNHDA; CDR2 reads SQIVND (reference sequence). V dropped 5 bases and J dropped 8 bases, with 12 bases sitting between them. CDR3 length: 12 amino acids. CDR3 residues: CASSLRERGYTF. For the CDR3, the DNA is TGTGCCAGTAGTCTACGGGAACGCGGCTACACCTTC.

This chain links TRBV6-1 with TRBJ1-2, with 7 positions matching TRBD1. The CDR3 spans 14 residues. Losses at the gene ends were 4 bases for V and 2 bases for J; bases not matched to a gene: 4. The germline V gene encodes CDR1 MNHNS and CDR2 SASEGT. The CDR3 DNA is TGTGCCAGCAGTGTCTCGGGACAGAACTATGGCTACACCTTC. This encodes CASSVSGQNYGYTF.

V gene TRBV5-1 combines with J gene TRBJ2-7; 15 bases map to TRBD2. The CDR3 contains 16 residues. CDR1 and CDR2 from the germline V gene are SGHRS and YFSETQ. J gave up 5 bases and V 4 bases, and 7 bases lay outside the gene matches. The CDR3 loop reads CASSNGLAGGMDEQYF. The CDR3 region has the DNA TGCGCCAGCAGCAATGGACTAGCGGGAGGGATGGACGAGCAGTACTTC.

The chain has TRBV7-6 and TRBJ1-5, with no clear D. CDR1 and CDR2 (germline): SGHVS, FNYEAQ. V lost 2 bases and J lost 3, with 11 bases in between. The CDR3 consists of 15 residues. Written as DNA, the CDR3 is TGTGCCAGCAGCTTAATGAGCGGTCTCAATCAGCCCCAGCATTTT. It specifies CASSLMSGLNQPQHF.